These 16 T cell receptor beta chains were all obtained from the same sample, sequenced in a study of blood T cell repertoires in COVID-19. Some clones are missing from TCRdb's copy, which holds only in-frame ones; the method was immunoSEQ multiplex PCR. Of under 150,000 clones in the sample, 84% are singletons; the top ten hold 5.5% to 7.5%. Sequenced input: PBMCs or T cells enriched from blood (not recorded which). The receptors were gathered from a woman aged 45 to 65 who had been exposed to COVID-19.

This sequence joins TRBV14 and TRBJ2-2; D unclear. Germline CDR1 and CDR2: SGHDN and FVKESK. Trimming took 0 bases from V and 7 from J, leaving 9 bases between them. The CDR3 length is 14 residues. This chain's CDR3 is CASSQDLAGGELFF. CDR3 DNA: TGTGCCAGCAGCCAAGATCTGGCTGGCGGGGAGCTGTTTTTT.

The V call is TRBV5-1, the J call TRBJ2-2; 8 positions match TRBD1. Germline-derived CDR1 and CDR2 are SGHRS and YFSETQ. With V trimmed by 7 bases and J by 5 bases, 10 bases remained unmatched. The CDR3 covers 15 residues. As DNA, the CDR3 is TGCGCCAGCGGGCAGACAGGGGCTATGACCGGGGAGCTGTTTTTT. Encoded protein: CASGQTGAMTGELFF.

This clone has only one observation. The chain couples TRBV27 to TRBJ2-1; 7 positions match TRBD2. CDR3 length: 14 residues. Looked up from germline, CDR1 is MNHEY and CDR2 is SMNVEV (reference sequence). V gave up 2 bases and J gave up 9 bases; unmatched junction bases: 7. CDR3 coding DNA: TGTGCCAGCAGTTTAGCGGGAGCTAGGGGTGAGCAGTTCTTC. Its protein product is CASSLAGARGEQFF.

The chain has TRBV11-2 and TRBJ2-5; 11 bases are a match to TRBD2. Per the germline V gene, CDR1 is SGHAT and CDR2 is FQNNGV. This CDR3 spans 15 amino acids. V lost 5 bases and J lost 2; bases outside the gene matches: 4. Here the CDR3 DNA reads TGTGCCAGCAGCCACCGACTAGCGGGACAAGAGACCCAGTACTTC. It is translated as CASSHRLAGQETQYF.

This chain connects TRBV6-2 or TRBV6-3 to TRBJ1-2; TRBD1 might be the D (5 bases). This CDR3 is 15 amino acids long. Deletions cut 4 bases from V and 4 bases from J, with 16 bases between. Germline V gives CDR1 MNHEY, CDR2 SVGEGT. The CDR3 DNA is TGTGCCAGCAGTTTTCTGGGGCAGCGGGCCTATGGCTACACCTTC. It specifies CASSFLGQRAYGYTF.

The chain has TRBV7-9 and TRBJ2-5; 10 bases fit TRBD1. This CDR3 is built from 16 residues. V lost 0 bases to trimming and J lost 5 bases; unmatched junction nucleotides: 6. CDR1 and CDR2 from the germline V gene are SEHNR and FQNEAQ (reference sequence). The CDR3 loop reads CASSLARQGAFETQYF. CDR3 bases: TGTGCCAGCAGCTTAGCGCGACAGGGGGCCTTCGAGACCCAGTACTTC.

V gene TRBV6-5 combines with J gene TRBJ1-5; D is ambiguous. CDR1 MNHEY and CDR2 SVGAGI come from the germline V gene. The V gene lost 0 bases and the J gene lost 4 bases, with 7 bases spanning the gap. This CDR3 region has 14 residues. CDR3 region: CASSYSAWNQPQHF. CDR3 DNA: TGTGCCAGCAGTTACTCAGCATGGAATCAGCCCCAGCATTTT.

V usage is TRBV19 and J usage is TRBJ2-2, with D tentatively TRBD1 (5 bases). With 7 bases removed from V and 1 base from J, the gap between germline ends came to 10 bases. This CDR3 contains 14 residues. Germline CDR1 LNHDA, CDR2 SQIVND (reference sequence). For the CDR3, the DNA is TGTGCCAGTACCTTTACAGGGAACACCGGGGAGCTGTTTTTT. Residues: CASTFTGNTGELFF.

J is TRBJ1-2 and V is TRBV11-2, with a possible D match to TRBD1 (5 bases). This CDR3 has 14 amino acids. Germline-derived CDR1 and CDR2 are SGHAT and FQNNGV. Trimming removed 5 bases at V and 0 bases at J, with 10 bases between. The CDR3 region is CASSKTDTNYGYTF. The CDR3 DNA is TGTGCCAGCAGCAAGACAGACACTAACTATGGCTACACCTTC.

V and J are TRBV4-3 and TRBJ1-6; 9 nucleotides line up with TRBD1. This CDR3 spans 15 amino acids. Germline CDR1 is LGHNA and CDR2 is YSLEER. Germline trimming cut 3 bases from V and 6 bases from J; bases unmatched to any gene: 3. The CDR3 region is CASSQGQGTNSPLHF. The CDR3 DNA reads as TGCGCCAGCAGCCAGGGACAGGGAACTAATTCACCCCTCCACTTT.

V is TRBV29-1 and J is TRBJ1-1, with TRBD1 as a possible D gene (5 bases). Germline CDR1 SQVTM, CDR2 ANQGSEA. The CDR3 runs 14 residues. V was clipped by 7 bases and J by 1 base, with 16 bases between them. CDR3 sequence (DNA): TGCAGCGGCTCCCCAGGCCAGGGGAACACTGAAGCTTTCTTT. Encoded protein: CSGSPGQGNTEAFF.

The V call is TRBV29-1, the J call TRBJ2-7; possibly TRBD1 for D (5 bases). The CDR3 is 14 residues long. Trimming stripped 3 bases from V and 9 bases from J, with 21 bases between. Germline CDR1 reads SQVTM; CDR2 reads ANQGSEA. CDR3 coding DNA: TGCAGCGTTGAGGTGTCAGGGCAAGGGCTAGGGCAGTACTTC. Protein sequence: CSVEVSGQGLGQYF.

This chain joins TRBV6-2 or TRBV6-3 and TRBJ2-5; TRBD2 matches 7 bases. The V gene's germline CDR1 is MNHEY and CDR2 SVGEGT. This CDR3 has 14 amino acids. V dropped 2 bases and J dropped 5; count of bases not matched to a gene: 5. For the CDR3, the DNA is TGTGCCAGCAGTTACCAGCGGGGTTGGGAGACCCAGTACTTC. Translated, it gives CASSYQRGWETQYF.

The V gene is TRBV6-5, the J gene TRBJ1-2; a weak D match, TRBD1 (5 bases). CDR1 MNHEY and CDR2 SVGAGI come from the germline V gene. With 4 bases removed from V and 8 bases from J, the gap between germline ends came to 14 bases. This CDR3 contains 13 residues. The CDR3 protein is CASSFLGGGGYTF. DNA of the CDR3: TGTGCCAGCAGTTTTCTTGGGGGAGGGGGCTACACCTTC.

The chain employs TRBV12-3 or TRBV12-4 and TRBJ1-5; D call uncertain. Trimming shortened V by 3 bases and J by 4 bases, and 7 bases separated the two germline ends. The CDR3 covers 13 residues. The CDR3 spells CASSLGRNQPQHF. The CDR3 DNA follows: TGTGCCAGCAGTTTGGGCCGGAATCAGCCCCAGCATTTT.

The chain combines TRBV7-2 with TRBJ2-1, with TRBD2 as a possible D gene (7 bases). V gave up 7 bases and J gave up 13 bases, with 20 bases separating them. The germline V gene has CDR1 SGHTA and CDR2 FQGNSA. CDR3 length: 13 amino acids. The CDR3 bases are TGTGCCAGCACCAATAGGGAGGGGGAGTCACAGTTCTTC. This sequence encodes CASTNREGESQFF. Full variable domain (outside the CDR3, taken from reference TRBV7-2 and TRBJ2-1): GAGVSQSPSNKVTEKGKDVELRCDPISGHTALYWYRQSLGQGLEFLIYFQGNSAPDKSGLPSDRFSAERTGGSVSTLTIQRTQQEDSAVYLCASTNREGESQFFGPGTRLTVL.